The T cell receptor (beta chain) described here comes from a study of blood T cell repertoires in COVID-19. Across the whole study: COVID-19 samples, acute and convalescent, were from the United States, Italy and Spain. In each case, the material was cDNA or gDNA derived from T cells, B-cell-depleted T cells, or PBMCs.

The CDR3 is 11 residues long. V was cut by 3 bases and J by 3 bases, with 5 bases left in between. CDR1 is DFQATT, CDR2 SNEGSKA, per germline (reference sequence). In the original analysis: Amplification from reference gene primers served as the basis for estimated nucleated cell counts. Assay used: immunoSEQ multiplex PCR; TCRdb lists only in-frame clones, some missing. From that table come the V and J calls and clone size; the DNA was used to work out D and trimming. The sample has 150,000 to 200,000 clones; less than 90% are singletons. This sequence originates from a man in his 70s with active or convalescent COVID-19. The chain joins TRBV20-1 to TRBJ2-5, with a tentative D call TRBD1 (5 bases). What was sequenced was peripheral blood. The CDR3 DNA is TGCAGTGCTAGGACAGAAGAGACCCAGTACTTC. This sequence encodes CSARTEETQYF.